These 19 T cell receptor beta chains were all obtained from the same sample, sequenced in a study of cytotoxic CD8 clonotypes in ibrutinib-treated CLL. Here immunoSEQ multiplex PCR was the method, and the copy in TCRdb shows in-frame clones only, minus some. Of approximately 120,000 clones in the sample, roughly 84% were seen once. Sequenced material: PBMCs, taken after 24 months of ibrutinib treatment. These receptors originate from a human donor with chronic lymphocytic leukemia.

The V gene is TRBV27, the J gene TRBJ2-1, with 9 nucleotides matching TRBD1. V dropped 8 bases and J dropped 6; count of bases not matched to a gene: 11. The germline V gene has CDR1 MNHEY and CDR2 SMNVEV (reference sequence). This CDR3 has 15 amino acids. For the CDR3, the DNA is TGTGCCAGCGGACCGGGACAGGGCTACGGCAATGAGCAGTTCTTC. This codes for CASGPGQGYGNEQFF.

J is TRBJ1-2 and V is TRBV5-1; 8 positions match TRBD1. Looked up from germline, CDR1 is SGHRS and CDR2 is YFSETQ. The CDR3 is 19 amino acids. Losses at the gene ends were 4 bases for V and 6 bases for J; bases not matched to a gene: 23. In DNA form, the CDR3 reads TGCGCCAGCAGCGAGAAATCCGGGACAGGAGACCAGCGGCCGCATGGCTACACCTTC. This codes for CASSEKSGTGDQRPHGYTF.

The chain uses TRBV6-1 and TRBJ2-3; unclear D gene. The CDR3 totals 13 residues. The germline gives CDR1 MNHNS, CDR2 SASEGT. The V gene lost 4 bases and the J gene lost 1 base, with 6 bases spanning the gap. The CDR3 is CASSGWRTDTQYF. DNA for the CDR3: TGTGCCAGCAGTGGATGGCGCACAGATACGCAGTATTTT.

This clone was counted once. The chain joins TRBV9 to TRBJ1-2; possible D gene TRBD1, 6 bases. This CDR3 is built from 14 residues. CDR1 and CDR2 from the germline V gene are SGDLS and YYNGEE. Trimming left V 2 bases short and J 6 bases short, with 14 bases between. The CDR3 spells CASSVSSQGNGYTF. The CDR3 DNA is TGTGCCAGCAGCGTCTCATCACAGGGAAATGGCTACACCTTC.

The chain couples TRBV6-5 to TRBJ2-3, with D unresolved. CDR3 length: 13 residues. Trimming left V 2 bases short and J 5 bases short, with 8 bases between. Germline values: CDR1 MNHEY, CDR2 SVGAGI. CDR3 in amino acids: CASSYGREDTQYF. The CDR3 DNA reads TGTGCCAGCAGTTACGGAAGAGAAGATACGCAGTATTTT.

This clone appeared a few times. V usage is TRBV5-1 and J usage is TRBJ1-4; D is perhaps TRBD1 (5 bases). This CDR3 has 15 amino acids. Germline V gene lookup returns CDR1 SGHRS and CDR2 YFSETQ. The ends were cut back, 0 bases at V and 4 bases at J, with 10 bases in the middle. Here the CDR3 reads CASSLGGANNEKLFF. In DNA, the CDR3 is TGCGCCAGCAGCTTGGGCGGGGCCAATAATGAAAAACTGTTTTTT.

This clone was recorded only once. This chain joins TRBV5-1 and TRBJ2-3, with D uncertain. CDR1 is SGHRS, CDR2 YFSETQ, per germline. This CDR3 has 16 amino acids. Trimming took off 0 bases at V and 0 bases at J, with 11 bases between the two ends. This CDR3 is CASSLEAGTSTDTQYF. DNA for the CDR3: TGCGCCAGCAGCTTGGAGGCAGGAACTAGCACAGATACGCAGTATTTT.

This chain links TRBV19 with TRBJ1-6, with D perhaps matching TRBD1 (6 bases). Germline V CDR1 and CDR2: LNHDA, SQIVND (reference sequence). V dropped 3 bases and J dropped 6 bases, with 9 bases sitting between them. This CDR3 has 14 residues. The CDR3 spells CASSIRTVNSPLHF. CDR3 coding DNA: TGTGCCAGTAGTATTCGGACAGTTAATTCACCCCTCCACTTT. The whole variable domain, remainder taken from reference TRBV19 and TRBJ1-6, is DGGITQSPKYLFRKEGQNVTLSCEQNLNHDAMYWYRQDPGQGLRLIYYSQIVNDFQKGDIAEGYSVSREKKESFPLTVTSAQKNPTAFYLCASSIRTVNSPLHFGNGTRLTVT.

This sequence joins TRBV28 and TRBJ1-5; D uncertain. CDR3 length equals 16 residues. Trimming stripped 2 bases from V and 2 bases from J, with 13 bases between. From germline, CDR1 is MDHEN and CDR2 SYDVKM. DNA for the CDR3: TGTGCCAGCAGTTTAAGTAGGGCAGGCCGCAATCAGCCCCAGCATTTT. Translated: CASSLSRAGRNQPQHF.

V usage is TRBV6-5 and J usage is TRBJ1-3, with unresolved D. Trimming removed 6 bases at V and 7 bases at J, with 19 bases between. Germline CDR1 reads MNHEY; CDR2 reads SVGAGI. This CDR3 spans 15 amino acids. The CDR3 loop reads CASSGGVNSGNTIYF. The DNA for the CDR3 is TGTGCCAGCAGCGGCGGGGTCAACTCAGGCAACACCATATATTTT.

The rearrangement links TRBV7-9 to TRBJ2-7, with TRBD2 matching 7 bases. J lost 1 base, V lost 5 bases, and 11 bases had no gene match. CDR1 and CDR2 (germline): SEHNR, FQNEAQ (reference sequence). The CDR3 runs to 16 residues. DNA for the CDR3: TGTGCCAGCAGCCAGCCGCGGGGGAAGGGTTCCTACGAGCAGTACTTC. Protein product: CASSQPRGKGSYEQYF.

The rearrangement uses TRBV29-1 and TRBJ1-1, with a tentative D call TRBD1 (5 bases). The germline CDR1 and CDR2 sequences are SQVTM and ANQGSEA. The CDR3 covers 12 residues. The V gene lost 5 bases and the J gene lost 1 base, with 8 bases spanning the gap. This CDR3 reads CSVIGENTEAFF. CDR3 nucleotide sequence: TGCAGCGTTATAGGGGAGAACACTGAAGCTTTCTTT.

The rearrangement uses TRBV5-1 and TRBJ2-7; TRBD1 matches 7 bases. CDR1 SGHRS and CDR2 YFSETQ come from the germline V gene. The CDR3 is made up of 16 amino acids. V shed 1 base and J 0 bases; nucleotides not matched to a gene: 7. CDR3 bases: TGCGCCAGCAGCTTGCCCGGGACAGTGAACTCCTACGAGCAGTACTTC. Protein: CASSLPGTVNSYEQYF. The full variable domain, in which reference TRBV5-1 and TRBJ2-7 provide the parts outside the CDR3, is KAGVTQTPRYLIKTRGQQVTLSCSPISGHRSVSWYQQTPGQGLQFLFEYFSETQRNKGNFPGRFSGRQFSNSRSEMNVSTLELGDSALYLCASSLPGTVNSYEQYFGPGTRLTVT.

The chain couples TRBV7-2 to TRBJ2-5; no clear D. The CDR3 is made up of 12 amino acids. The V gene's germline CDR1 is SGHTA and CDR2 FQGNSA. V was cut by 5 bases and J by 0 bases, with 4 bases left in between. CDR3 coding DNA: TGTGCCAGCAGCCCGAACCAAGAGACCCAGTACTTC. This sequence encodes CASSPNQETQYF.

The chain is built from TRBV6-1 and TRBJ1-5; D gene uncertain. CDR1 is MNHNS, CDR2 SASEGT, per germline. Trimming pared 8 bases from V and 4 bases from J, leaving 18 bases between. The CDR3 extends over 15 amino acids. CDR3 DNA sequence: TGTGCCAGCTCGCCCGGCAGTAAATTAAATCAGCCCCAGCATTTT. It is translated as CASSPGSKLNQPQHF.

CDR3 protein: CASSLEAYGYTF. CDR3 nucleotides: TGTGCCAGCAGCTTAGAAGCCTATGGCTACACCTTC. The chain has TRBV7-9 and TRBJ1-2; unclear D gene. This CDR3 has 12 residues. Germline V gene sequence: CDR1 SEHNR, CDR2 FQNEAQ (reference sequence). Trimming removed 1 base from V and 4 bases from J, with 4 bases in between.

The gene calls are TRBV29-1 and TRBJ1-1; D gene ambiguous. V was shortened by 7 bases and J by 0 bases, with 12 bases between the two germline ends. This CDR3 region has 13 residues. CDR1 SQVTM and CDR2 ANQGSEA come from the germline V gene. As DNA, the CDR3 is TGCAGCGGTGCGTACCTAATGAACACTGAAGCTTTCTTT. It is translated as CSGAYLMNTEAFF.

CDR3: CASSVGQGYGYTF. CDR3 in DNA: TGTGCCAGCAGTGTGGGACAGGGTTATGGCTACACCTTC. The chain links TRBV2 to TRBJ1-2; 9 nucleotides match TRBD1. This CDR3 contains 13 residues. V lost 4 bases and J lost 5; bases outside the gene matches: 2. The V gene's germline CDR1 is SNHLY and CDR2 FYNNEI.

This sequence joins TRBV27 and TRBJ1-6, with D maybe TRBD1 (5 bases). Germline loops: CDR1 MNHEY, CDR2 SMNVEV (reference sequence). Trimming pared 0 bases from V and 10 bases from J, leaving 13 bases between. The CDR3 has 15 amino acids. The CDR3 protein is CASSLSRQSGSPLHF. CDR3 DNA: TGTGCCAGCAGTTTATCACGACAGTCCGGGTCACCCCTCCACTTT.